Ten or more counts support the clone carrying this T cell receptor beta chain. Its target is not known. This sample is drawn from a study of breast tumors, draining lymph nodes, adjacent tissues. Study conclusions and caveats: The lymph node origin of tumor T cells was framed as consistent with a hypothesis, not demonstrated.

The germline V gene encodes CDR1 SGHDT and CDR2 YYEEEE. The V and J ends lost 7 bases and 1 base, in that order; junction bases with no gene match: 7. The CDR3 sequence is 15 residues long. TCRdb reprocessed the multiplex PCR reads via MiXCR and lists one record per CDR3 protein. The sample includes approximately 20,000 distinct CDR3 sequences, 50% of them seen just once. The sequenced sample was breast tumor tissue. The clonotype comes from a female donor with breast cancer. Some clones in this sample may be carry-over from other donors' samples. The rearrangement uses TRBV5-6 and TRBJ2-7; TRBD2 matches at 11 bases. DNA for the CDR3: TGTGCCAGCGCTAGAGGGACTAGCGGATCCTACGAGCAGTACTTC. Protein sequence: CASARGTSGSYEQYF.